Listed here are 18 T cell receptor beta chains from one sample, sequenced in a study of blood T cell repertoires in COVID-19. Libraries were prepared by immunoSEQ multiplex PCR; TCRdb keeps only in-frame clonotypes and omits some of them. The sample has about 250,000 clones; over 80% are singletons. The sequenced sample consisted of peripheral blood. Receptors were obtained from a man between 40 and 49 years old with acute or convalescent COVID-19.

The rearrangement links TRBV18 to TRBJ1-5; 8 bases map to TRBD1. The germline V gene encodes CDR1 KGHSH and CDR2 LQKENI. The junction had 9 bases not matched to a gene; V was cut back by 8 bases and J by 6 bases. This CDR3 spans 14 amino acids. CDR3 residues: CASTPGQGIQPQHF. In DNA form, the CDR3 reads TGTGCCAGCACCCCCGGACAGGGAATTCAGCCCCAGCATTTT.

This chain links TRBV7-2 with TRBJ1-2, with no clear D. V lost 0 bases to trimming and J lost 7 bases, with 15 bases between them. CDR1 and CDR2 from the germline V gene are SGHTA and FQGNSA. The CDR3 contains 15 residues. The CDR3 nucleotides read TGTGCCAGCAGCTTAGCGCACGGCCCGGGAGGTGGCTACACCTTC. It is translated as CASSLAHGPGGGYTF.

The CDR3 nucleotides are TGTGCCAGCAGTTTGGGGGGGCACCCGAATCAGCCCCAGCATTTT. This sequence encodes CASSLGGHPNQPQHF. V and J are TRBV27 and TRBJ1-5, with D maybe TRBD1 (6 bases). CDR3 length equals 15 residues. V was clipped by 3 bases and J by 4 bases, with 13 bases between them. The V gene's germline CDR1 is MNHEY and CDR2 SMNVEV (reference sequence).

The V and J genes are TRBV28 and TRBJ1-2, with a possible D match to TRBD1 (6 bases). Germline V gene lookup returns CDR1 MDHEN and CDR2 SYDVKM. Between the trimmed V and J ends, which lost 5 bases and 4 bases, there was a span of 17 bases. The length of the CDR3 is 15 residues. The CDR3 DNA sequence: TGTGCCAGCAGTGCCGCGATGGGGGCTGGCTATGGCTACACCTTC. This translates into CASSAAMGAGYGYTF.

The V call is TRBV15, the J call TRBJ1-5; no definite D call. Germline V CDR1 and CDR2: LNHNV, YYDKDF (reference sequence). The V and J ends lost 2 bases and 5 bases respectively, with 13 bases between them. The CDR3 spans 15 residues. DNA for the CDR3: TGTGCCACCAGCAGAACTACCGACCGAGATCAGCCCCAGCATTTT. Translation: CATSRTTDRDQPQHF. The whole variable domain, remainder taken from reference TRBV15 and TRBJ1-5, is DAMVIQNPRYQVTQFGKPVTLSCSQTLNHNVMYWYQQKSSQAPKLLFHYYDKDFNNEADTPDNFQSRRPNTSFCFLDIRSPGLGDTAMYLCATSRTTDRDQPQHFGDGTRLSIL.

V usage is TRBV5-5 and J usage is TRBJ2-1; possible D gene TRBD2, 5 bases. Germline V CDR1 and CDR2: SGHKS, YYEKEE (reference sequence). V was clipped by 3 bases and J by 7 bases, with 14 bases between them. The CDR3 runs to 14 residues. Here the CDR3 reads CASSSSRGSNEQFF. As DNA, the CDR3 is TGTGCCAGCAGCTCGTCCCGGGGATCTAATGAGCAGTTCTTC.

Here the CDR3 DNA reads TGCGCCAGCAGCTTGGCCGGCGGGGGCGCCGCGGAAAAACTGTTTTTT. Translating gives CASSLAGGGAAEKLFF. V is TRBV5-1 and J is TRBJ1-4, with a tentative D call TRBD1 (6 bases). Germline values: CDR1 SGHRS, CDR2 YFSETQ. V was clipped by 0 bases and J by 8 bases, with 17 bases between them. The CDR3 has 16 residues.

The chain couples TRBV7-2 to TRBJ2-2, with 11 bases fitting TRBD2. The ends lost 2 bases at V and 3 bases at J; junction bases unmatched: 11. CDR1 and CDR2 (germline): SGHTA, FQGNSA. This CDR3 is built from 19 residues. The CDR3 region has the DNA TGTGCCAGCAGCTTAACACTTTTTAGCGGGAGGGCCGACACCGGGGAGCTGTTTTTT. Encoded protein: CASSLTLFSGRADTGELFF. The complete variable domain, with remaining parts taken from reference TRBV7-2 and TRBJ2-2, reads GAGVSQSPSNKVTEKGKDVELRCDPISGHTALYWYRQSLGQGLEFLIYFQGNSAPDKSGLPSDRFSAERTGGSVSTLTIQRTQQEDSAVYLCASSLTLFSGRADTGELFFGEGSRLTVL.

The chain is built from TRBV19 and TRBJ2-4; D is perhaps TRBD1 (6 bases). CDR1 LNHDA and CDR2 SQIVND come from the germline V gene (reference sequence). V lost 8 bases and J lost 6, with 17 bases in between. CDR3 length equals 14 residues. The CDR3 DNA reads TGTGCCAGTGCCGAGGGGGATTCCAGAAACATTCAGTACTTC. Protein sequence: CASAEGDSRNIQYF.

The CDR3 loop reads CASSQPGTGVIEAFF. CDR3 bases: TGTGCCAGCAGCCAGCCCGGGACAGGGGTGATTGAAGCTTTCTTT. This chain links TRBV3-1 (or the pseudogene TRBV3-2) with TRBJ1-1; 10 nucleotides agree with TRBD1. Germline V CDR1 and CDR2: LGHDT, YNNKEL (reference sequence). V shed 3 bases, J shed 7 bases, and the junction held 8 bases outside the gene matches. This CDR3 is built from 15 residues.

CDR3 amino acids: CASGVEGQAFGYTF. DNA for the CDR3: TGTGCCAGCGGGGTTGAGGGACAGGCGTTTGGCTACACCTTC. V gene TRBV27 combines with J gene TRBJ1-2, with 8 nucleotides matching TRBD1. The V segment lost 8 bases and the J segment 7 bases; nucleotides outside the gene matches: 12. This CDR3 is built from 14 residues. Germline-derived CDR1 and CDR2 are MNHEY and SMNVEV (reference sequence).

CDR3 bases: TGTGCCAGCACACACCTTGGGACAGCAACTAGCACAGATACGCAGTATTTT. Protein product: CASTHLGTATSTDTQYF. The chain employs TRBV2 and TRBJ2-3, with 7 bases aligning to TRBD1. V trimming: 7 bases; J trimming: 0 bases; junction bases outside the gene matches: 13. CDR1 is SNHLY, CDR2 FYNNEI, per germline. This CDR3 has 17 residues.

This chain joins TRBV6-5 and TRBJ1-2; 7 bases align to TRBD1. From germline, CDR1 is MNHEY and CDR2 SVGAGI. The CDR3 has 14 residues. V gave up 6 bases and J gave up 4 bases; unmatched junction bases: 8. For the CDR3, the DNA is TGTGCCAGCAGCTTTGACAGGGACTTCTATGGCTACACCTTC. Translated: CASSFDRDFYGYTF.

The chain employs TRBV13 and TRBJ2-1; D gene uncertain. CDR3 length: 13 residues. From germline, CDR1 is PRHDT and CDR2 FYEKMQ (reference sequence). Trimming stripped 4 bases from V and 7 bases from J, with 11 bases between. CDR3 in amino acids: CASSSRLINEQFF. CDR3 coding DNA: TGTGCCAGCAGCTCGAGACTTATTAATGAGCAGTTCTTC.

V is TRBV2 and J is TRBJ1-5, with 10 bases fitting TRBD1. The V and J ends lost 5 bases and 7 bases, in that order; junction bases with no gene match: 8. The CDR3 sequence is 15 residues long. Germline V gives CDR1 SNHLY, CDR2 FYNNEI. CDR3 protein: CASSRQGASGQPQHF. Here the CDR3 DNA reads TGTGCCAGCAGTAGACAGGGGGCATCTGGGCAGCCCCAGCATTTT. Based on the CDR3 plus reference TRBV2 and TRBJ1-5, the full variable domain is EPEVTQTPSHQVTQMGQEVILRCVPISNHLYFYWYRQILGQKVEFLVSFYNNEISEKSEIFDDQFSVERPDGSNFTLKIRSTKLEDSAMYFCASSRQGASGQPQHFGDGTRLSIL.

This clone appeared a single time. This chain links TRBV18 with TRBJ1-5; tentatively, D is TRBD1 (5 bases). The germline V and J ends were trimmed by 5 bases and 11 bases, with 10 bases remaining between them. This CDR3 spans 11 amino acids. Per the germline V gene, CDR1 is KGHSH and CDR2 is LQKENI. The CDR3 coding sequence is TGTGCCAGCTCAACGGGGGATGCCCAGCATTTT. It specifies CASSTGDAQHF.

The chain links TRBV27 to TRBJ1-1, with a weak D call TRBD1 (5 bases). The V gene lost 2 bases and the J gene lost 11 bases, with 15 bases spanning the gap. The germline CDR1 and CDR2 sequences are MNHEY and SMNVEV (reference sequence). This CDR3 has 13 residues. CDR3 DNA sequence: TGTGCCAGCAGTTTAGGTCCGGGACTTTACGCTTTCTTT. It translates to CASSLGPGLYAFF.

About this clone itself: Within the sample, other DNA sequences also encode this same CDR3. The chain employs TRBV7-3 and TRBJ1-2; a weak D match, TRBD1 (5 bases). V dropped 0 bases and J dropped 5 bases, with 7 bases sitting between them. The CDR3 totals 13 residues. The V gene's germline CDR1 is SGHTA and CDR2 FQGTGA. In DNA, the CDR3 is TGTGCCAGCAGCTTAACGGCAGGGTATGGCTACACCTTC. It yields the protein CASSLTAGYGYTF.